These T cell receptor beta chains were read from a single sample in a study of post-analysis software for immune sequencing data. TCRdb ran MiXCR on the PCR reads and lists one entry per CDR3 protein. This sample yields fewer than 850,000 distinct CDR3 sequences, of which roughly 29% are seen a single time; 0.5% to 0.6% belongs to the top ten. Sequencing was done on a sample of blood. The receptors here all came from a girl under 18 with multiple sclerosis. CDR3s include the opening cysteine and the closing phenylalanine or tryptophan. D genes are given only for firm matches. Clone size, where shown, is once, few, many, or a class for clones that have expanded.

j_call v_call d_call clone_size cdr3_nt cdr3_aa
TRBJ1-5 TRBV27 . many TGTGCCAGCAGTTTAGGCTCTAGCAATCAGCCCCAGCATTTT CASSLGSSNQPQHF
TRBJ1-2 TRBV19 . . TGTGCCAGTAGTTTCTACAGCTCTTATAGGCATGGCTACACCTTC CASSFYSSYRHGYTF
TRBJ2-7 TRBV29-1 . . TGCAGCGTTGAACCGCTCTCCAATGAGCAGTACTTC CSVEPLSNEQYF
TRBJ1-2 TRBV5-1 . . TGCGCCAGCAGCTTGGCCCTACGGTCTGAAGGCTACACCTTC CASSLALRSEGYTF
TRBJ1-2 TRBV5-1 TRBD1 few TGCGCCGGCAGCTTGATGGGGACAGACTATGGCTACACCTTC CAGSLMGTDYGYTF
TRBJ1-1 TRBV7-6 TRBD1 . TGTGCCAGCAGCCTCCGGGACAGGGGGGGAGCTTTCTTT CASSLRDRGGAFF
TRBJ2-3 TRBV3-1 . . TGTGCCAGCAGCCAAGGAGGGGGGGCTAGACCAGATACGCAGTATTTT CASSQGGGARPDTQYF
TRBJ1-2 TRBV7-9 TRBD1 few TGTGCCAGCAGCTCGTCCCGGGACAGGGAATCCTATGGCTACACCTTC CASSSSRDRESYGYTF
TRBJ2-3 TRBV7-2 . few TGTGCCAGCAGCTTTCCAGCAACAGATACGCAGTATTTT CASSFPATDTQYF
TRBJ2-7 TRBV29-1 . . TGCAGCGTCATGGGTGACCCCTACGAGCAGTACTTC CSVMGDPYEQYF
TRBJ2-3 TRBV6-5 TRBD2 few TGTGCCAGCAGTTACTCAGGACTAGCGGGGGCAAGCACAGATACGCAGTATTTT CASSYSGLAGASTDTQYF
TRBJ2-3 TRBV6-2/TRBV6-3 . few TGTGCCAGCAGTAAAAGGGACCTCCAAGCAGATACGCAGTATTTT CASSKRDLQADTQYF
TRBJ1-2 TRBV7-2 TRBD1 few TGTGCCAGCAGCCCCCGGGACAGGGGGAAATCCCCCGGGTATGGCTACACCTTC CASSPRDRGKSPGYGYTF
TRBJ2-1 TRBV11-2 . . TGTGCCAGCAGCTTTGGGTCGTCAGGTGAGCAGTTCTTC CASSFGSSGEQFF
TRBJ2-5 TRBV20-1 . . TGCAGCACACTTGAGGTCCAAGAGACCCAGTACTTC CSTLEVQETQYF
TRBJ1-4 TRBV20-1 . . TGCAGTGCCCAACAGGGTGATTCAACTAATGAAAAACTGTTTTTT CSAQQGDSTNEKLFF
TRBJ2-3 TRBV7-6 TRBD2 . TGTGCCAGCAGCATTACTAGCGGGGGGACAGATACGCAGTATTTT CASSITSGGTDTQYF
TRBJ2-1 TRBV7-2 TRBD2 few TGTGCCAGCAGCTTAGAGGCCCGGGGCGGGAGGTTTAGCTACAATGAGCAGTTCTTC CASSLEARGGRFSYNEQFF
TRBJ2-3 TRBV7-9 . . TGTGCCAGCAGCTTAGTCCCCCGCGCAGATACGCAGTATTTT CASSLVPRADTQYF
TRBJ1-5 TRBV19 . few TGTGCCAGTAGTATATTTGGTTTGGATCAGCCCCAGCATTTT CASSIFGLDQPQHF
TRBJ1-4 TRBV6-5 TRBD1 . TGTGCCAGCAGTGCCGCAGGGGGCCGAGAAAAACTGTTTTTT CASSAAGGREKLFF
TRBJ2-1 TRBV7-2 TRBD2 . TGTGCCAGCAGCTCACATTCTAGCGGGGGGGCCTATGAGCAGTTCTTC CASSSHSSGGAYEQFF
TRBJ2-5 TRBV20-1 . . TGCAGTGCCCCAGAGGGGGTTACCCAGTACTTC CSAPEGVTQYF
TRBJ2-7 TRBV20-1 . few TGCAGTGCTGAGGGGGTGTACGAGCAGTACTTC CSAEGVYEQYF
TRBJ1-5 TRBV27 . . TGTGCCAGCAGTTATCAGCCCCAGCATTTT CASSYQPQHF
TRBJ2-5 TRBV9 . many TGTGCCAGCAGCGTAGACATCTTCCAAGAGACCCAGTACTTC CASSVDIFQETQYF
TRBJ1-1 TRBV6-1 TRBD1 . TGTGCCAGCAACCGAGACAGGGTGATTACTGAAGCTTTCTTT CASNRDRVITEAFF
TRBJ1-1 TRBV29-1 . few TGCAGCGACGAGGAGGGCTTCACTGAAGCTTTCTTT CSDEEGFTEAFF
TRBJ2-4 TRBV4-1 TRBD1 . TGCGCCAGCAGGACCGGGACAGGGGGTGGATTGGCCAAAAACATTCAGTACTTC CASRTGTGGGLAKNIQYF
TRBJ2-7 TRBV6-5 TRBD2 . TGTGCCAGCAGCCCATCCGGGACTAAGGACTACGAGCAGTACTTC CASSPSGTKDYEQYF
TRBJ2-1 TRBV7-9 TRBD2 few TGTGCCAGCAGCTCCCTCCGGGGGGAGCGGTCCTACAATGAGCAGTTCTTC CASSSLRGERSYNEQFF
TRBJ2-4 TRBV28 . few TGTGCCAGCAGCCAGGGACTGTACCTTCTAGCCAAAAACATTCAGTACTTC CASSQGLYLLAKNIQYF
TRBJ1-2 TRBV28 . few TGTGCCAGCAGCGTGTCGACGAGATCAGTAGGCTATGGCTACACCTTC CASSVSTRSVGYGYTF
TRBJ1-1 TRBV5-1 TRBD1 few TGCGCCAGCAGCAAGGGACAGATGAACACTGAAGCTTTCTTT CASSKGQMNTEAFF
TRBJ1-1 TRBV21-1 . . TGTGCTCGAACCCGTCAGAGGTACACTGAAGCTTTCTTT CARTRQRYTEAFF
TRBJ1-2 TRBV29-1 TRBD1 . TGCAGCGTTGAAGATGGCGGGACAGGGGGGGACTATGGCTACACCTTC CSVEDGGTGGDYGYTF
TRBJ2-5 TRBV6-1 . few TGTGCCAGCAGTGAAGTAGGATTAGGAGGAGAGACCCAGTACTTC CASSEVGLGGETQYF
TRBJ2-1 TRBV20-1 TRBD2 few TGCAGTGCTACCAACCTAGCGGGATCCTACAATGAGCAGTTCTTC CSATNLAGSYNEQFF
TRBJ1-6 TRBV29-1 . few TGCAGCGTCGGAGGGGGGGATTCACCCCTCCACTTT CSVGGGDSPLHF
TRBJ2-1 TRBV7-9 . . TGTGCCAGCAGCCCCCGACTCAGCTACAATGAGCAGTTCTTC CASSPRLSYNEQFF
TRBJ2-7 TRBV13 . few TGTGCCAGCAGCTCACAAAACACAGGGTTGCCCTACGAGCAGTACTTC CASSSQNTGLPYEQYF